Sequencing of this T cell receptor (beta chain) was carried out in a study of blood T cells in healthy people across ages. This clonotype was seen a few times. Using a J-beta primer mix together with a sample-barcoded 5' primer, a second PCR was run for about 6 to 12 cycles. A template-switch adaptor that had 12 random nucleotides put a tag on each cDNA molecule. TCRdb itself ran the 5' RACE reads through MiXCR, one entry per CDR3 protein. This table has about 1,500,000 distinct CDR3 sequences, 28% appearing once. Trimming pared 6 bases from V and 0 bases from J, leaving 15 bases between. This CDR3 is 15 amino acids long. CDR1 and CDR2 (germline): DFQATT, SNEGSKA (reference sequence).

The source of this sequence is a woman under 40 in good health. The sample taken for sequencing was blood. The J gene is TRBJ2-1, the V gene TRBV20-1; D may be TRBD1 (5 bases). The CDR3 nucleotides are TGCAGTGCCGCAATGCAGGGAAACTCCTACAATGAGCAGTTCTTC. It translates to CSAAMQGNSYNEQFF.